This T cell receptor (beta chain) was sequenced during a study of blood T cells in healthy people across ages. CDR1 is MNHNY and CDR2 is SVGAGI in the germline V gene (reference sequence). The CDR3 sequence is 17 residues long. Trimming removed 7 bases at V and 3 bases at J, with 24 bases between. Primers used in a second PCR of roughly 7 to 11 cycles were a sample-barcoded 5' primer and a J-beta primer mix. TCRdb re-called the 5' RACE reads with MiXCR, one entry per CDR3 protein. Found here are about a million distinct CDR3 sequences, around 46% of them singletons; the top ten hold 13%. What was sequenced was blood. The source of this sequence is a man younger than 40 in good health. This chain connects TRBV6-6 to TRBJ1-2; a weak D match, TRBD1 (6 bases). In DNA, the CDR3 is TGTGCCAGCATTAGGTGGGGCAGGGGTTCCCCCCACTATGGCTACACCTTC. Its protein product is CASIRWGRGSPHYGYTF.